Presented here are 2 T cell receptor beta chains from one specimen sequenced in a study of T cell responses to AZD1222 COVID-19 vaccine. This table comes from immunoSEQ multiplex PCR, and its TCRdb copy is limited to in-frame clones, with some not included. The sample lists more than 70,000 clones, approximately 85% occurring once. The sequences come from peripheral blood, collected on day 0 of MenACWY control vaccination. Receptor source: an adult in good health.

CDR3 DNA: TGTGCCAGCAGGGGCAGTATGAACACTGAAGCTTTCTTT. Translated: CASRGSMNTEAFF. V usage is TRBV2 and J usage is TRBJ1-1; no clear D. Germline CDR1 is SNHLY and CDR2 is FYNNEI. The CDR3 has 13 amino acids. Trimming cost V 6 bases and J 0 bases, with 8 bases left between them. Based on the CDR3 plus reference TRBV2 and TRBJ1-1, the full variable domain is EPEVTQTPSHQVTQMGQEVILRCVPISNHLYFYWYRQILGQKVEFLVSFYNNEISEKSEIFDDQFSVERPDGSNFTLKIRSTKLEDSAMYFCASRGSMNTEAFFGQGTRLTVV.

This rearrangement joins TRBV7-2 to TRBJ1-3, with D possibly matching TRBD1 (6 bases). CDR1 SGHTA and CDR2 FQGNSA come from the germline V gene. This CDR3 is built from 14 residues. V lost 6 bases and J 2 bases, leaving 11 bases between the germline ends. CDR3 coding DNA: TGTGCCAGCAGATCCTCAGGGGCTGGAAACACCATATATTTT. This translates into CASRSSGAGNTIYF.